Included here is one T cell receptor beta chain sequence, with context. The target antigen is unknown. Here immunoSEQ multiplex PCR was the method, and the copy in TCRdb shows in-frame clones only, minus some. The sample lists roughly 84,000 clones, 85% to 90% seen once, with around 20% in the top ten. The data belong to a study of T cells in localized non-small cell lung cancer. Whole-study results and caveats: Overall survival was longer when the density of T cells in the blood was higher.

With 4 bases removed from V and 10 bases from J, the gap between germline ends came to 10 bases. Germline V gene data show CDR1 as SGHAT and CDR2 as FQDESV (reference sequence). The CDR3 is 12 amino acids. V is TRBV11-1 and J is TRBJ2-2, with D unresolved. This receptor was identified in a woman aged 35 to 70 with stage I squamous cell lung carcinoma. Sequenced here: peripheral blood, sampled before any cancer treatment. The CDR3 sequence: CASSSQLAELFF. The CDR3 DNA follows: TGTGCCAGCAGCTCCCAGCTTGCGGAGCTGTTTTTT.